Detailed here is one T cell receptor (beta chain). Data came from immunoSEQ multiplex PCR; TCRdb stores just in-frame clones and leaves some out. The sample lists around 26,000 clones, roughly 80% seen once, with approximately 2.3% in the top ten. This record comes from a study of stem cell transplantation in POMP-related autoinflammatory disease. The clonotype was recovered from a human donor with POMP-related autoinflammation and immune dysregulation (PRAID). Specimen: CD4+ T cells from PBMCs, collected before stem cell transplantation.

The CDR3: CASWTGLPLPRISGNTIYF. The DNA of the CDR3 is TGTGCCAGCTGGACAGGACTTCCTCTACCCCGCATCAGTGGAAACACCATATATTTT. This rearrangement joins TRBV2 to TRBJ1-3; 7 nucleotides line up with TRBD1. Trimming removed 8 bases from V and 3 bases from J; junction bases left unmatched: 22. Germline loops: CDR1 SNHLY, CDR2 FYNNEI. The CDR3 runs 19 residues.